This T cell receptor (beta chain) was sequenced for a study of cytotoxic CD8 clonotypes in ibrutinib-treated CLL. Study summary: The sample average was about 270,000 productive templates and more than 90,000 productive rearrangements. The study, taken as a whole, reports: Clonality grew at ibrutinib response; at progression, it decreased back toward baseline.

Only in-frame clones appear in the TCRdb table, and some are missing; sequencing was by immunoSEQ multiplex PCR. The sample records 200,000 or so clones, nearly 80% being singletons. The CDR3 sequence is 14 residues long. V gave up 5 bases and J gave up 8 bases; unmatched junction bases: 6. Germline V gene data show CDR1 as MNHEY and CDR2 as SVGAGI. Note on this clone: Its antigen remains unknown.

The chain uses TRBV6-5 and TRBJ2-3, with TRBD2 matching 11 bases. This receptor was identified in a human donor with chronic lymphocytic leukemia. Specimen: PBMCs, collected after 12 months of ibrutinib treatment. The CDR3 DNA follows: TGTGCCAGCAGTCAACTAGCGGGGGAGGGTACGCAGTATTTT. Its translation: CASSQLAGEGTQYF.